What follows is one T cell receptor beta chain and its context. The sample belongs to a study of blood T cell repertoires in COVID-19. Looking at the study overall: COVID-19 samples, acute and convalescent, were from the United States, Italy and Spain.

Per the study methods: Nucleated cell counts were estimated from reference gene primer amplification. Sequencing used immunoSEQ multiplex PCR; TCRdb keeps in-frame clones, though not all of them. V and J calls and clone size are copied from that table; D and trimming were computed from the DNA. The sample includes about 40,000 clones, roughly 77% of them seen just once. The sequence was obtained from a human donor in a cohort sampled during active or convalescent COVID-19. The donor label of this sample is uncertain. Material for sequencing was peripheral blood.

The CDR3 spells CASSRGPYEQYF. The CDR3 DNA is TGTGCCAGCAGCAGAGGGCCTTACGAGCAGTACTTC. This chain links TRBV12-3 or TRBV12-4 with TRBJ2-7; D possibly corresponds to TRBD2 (5 bases). This CDR3 is built from 12 residues. The V end was cut by 6 bases, the J end by 4 bases, with 10 bases between.